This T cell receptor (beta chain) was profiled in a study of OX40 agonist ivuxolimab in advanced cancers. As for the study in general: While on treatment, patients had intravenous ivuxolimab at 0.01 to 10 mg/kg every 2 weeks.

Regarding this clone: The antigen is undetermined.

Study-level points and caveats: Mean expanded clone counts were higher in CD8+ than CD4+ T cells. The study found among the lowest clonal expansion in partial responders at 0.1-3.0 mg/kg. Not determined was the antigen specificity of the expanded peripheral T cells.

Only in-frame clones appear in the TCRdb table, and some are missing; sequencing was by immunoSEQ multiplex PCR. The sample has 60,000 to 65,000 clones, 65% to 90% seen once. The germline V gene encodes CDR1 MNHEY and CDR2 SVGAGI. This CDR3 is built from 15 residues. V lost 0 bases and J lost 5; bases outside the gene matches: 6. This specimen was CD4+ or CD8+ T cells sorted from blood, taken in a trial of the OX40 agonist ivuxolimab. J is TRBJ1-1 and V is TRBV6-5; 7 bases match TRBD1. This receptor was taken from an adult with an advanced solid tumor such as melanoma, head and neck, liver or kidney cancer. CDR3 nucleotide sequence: TGTGCCAGCAGTTACTCTCTCTCAGGGGGGACTGAAGCTTTCTTT. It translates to CASSYSLSGGTEAFF.